The 29 T cell receptor beta chains presented below share a single source sample, sequenced in a study of blood T cell repertoires in COVID-19. Profiled with immunoSEQ multiplex PCR; TCRdb holds only in-frame clones, not every one. The sample consists of 180,000 or so clones, roughly nine tenths of them appearing once. Sequencing was done on a sample of peripheral blood. The receptors stem from an older woman with COVID-19, enrolled during active disease.

This clone was seen a handful of times. This chain joins TRBV10-1 and TRBJ1-1; D is possibly TRBD1 (6 bases). This CDR3 has 13 amino acids. The germline CDR1 and CDR2 sequences are WNHNN and SYGVQD (reference sequence). Trimming cost V 4 bases and J 6 bases, with 12 bases left between them. The DNA for the CDR3 is TGCGCCAGCAGTGTTGGGACAAATTCTGAAGCTTTCTTT. It codes for CASSVGTNSEAFF.

The chain carries TRBV13 and TRBJ1-2; the D is unclear. CDR1 PRHDT and CDR2 FYEKMQ come from the germline V gene (reference sequence). V lost 0 bases to trimming and J lost 7 bases, with 18 bases between them. The CDR3 sequence is 16 residues long. CDR3 in amino acids: CASSLGRVARGGGYTF. The DNA for the CDR3 is TGTGCCAGCAGCTTAGGGAGGGTGGCGCGCGGTGGTGGCTACACCTTC.

V is TRBV2 and J is TRBJ2-3, with 7 bases aligning to TRBD1. Per the germline V gene, CDR1 is SNHLY and CDR2 is FYNNEI. V lost 8 bases, J lost 0 bases, and 11 bases stayed unmatched. CDR3 length: 16 residues. The CDR3 sequence is CASGRDSLISTDTQYF. For the CDR3, the DNA is TGTGCCAGCGGCAGGGACAGCCTCATCAGCACAGATACGCAGTATTTT.

The J gene is TRBJ2-1, the V gene TRBV6-2 or TRBV6-3, with 15 bases aligning to TRBD2. This CDR3 has 18 residues. Germline V gene lookup returns CDR1 MNHEY and CDR2 SVGEGT. The V gene end was trimmed by 2 bases and the J gene end by 9 bases; junction bases not matched to a gene: 11. CDR3 nucleotide sequence: TGTGCCAGCAGTTACACCTCTGGACTAGCGGGAGGGAACTCTGAGCAGTTCTTC. It translates to CASSYTSGLAGGNSEQFF.

This sequence joins TRBV3-1 (or the pseudogene TRBV3-2) and TRBJ2-2; D unclear. V was shortened by 4 bases and J by 3 bases, with 6 bases between the two germline ends. CDR1 is LGHDT and CDR2 is YNNKEL in the germline V gene (reference sequence). The length of the CDR3 is 13 residues. CDR3 protein: CASSPTDTGELFF. In DNA form, the CDR3 reads TGTGCCAGCAGCCCTACGGACACCGGGGAGCTGTTTTTT.

The chain joins TRBV25-1 to TRBJ2-7, with 8 bases lining up with TRBD1. The germline CDR1 and CDR2 sequences are MGHDK and SYGVNS. V lost 2 bases, J lost 4 bases, and 4 bases stayed unmatched. CDR3 length equals 14 residues. The CDR3 here is CASSEGDRPYEQYF. Written as DNA, the CDR3 is TGTGCCAGCAGTGAAGGGGACAGGCCTTACGAGCAGTACTTC.

The chain combines TRBV9 with TRBJ2-7; maybe TRBD2 (5 bases). The CDR3 runs 14 residues. The V gene's germline CDR1 is SGDLS and CDR2 YYNGEE. Trimming took off 5 bases at V and 2 bases at J, with 14 bases between the two ends. The CDR3 sequence is CASSMGPGTYEQYF. The CDR3 DNA follows: TGTGCCAGCAGTATGGGTCCGGGGACCTACGAGCAGTACTTC.

The chain couples TRBV6-5 to TRBJ1-1, with D perhaps matching TRBD1 (6 bases). This CDR3 has 14 residues. V was cut by 5 bases and J by 0 bases, with 10 bases left in between. Germline V gene sequence: CDR1 MNHEY, CDR2 SVGAGI. CDR3 DNA sequence: TGTGCCAGCAGTCCACGGACAGTGAACACTGAAGCTTTCTTT. Amino acids: CASSPRTVNTEAFF.

The CDR3 region has the DNA TGTGCCAGCAGCCGCGGGGCAGAAAATTCACCCCTCCACTTT. It is translated as CASSRGAENSPLHF. The chain joins TRBV5-8 to TRBJ1-6; D may be TRBD1 (5 bases). CDR1 SGHTS and CDR2 YDEGEE come from the germline V gene. The CDR3 has 14 amino acids. With 4 bases removed from V and 7 bases from J, the gap between germline ends came to 12 bases.

The gene calls are TRBV5-6 and TRBJ1-5; D gene uncertain. The germline V and J ends were trimmed by 1 base and 6 bases, with 17 bases remaining between them. Germline V gene lookup returns CDR1 SGHDT and CDR2 YYEEEE. CDR3 length: 16 amino acids. CDR3: CASSLSFGPGLQPQHF. CDR3 nucleotide sequence: TGTGCCAGCAGCTTGTCGTTCGGGCCAGGACTTCAGCCCCAGCATTTT.

The J gene is TRBJ1-2, the V gene TRBV6-5; possible D gene TRBD1, 6 bases. The V and J ends lost 6 bases and 2 bases respectively, with 16 bases between them. The CDR3 contains 15 residues. Germline lookup yields CDR1 MNHEY and CDR2 SVGAGI. The CDR3 reads CASRGTGTPNYGYTF. Here the CDR3 DNA reads TGTGCCAGCAGGGGAACCGGGACACCGAACTATGGCTACACCTTC.

The chain recombines TRBV27 with TRBJ2-7; D is undetermined. The CDR3 contains 14 residues. V was clipped by 5 bases and J by 2 bases, with 13 bases between them. CDR1 is MNHEY and CDR2 is SMNVEV in the germline V gene (reference sequence). CDR3 protein: CASSPRGPTYEQYF. CDR3 sequence (DNA): TGTGCCAGCAGTCCTAGAGGTCCTACCTACGAGCAGTACTTC.

The chain carries TRBV19 and TRBJ2-1; 15 nucleotides agree with TRBD2. Germline values: CDR1 LNHDA, CDR2 SQIVND (reference sequence). Unmatched junction bases numbered 3, after V lost 6 bases and J lost 6 bases. This CDR3 spans 15 amino acids. The CDR3 nucleotides are TGTGCCAGTAGCGGACTAGCGGGAGGGGGCAATGAGCAGTTCTTC. It is translated as CASSGLAGGGNEQFF.

The chain joins TRBV7-2 to TRBJ2-2; 12 nucleotides agree with TRBD2. Germline trimming cut 5 bases from V and 4 bases from J; bases unmatched to any gene: 2. From germline, CDR1 is SGHTA and CDR2 FQGNSA. CDR3 length: 15 residues. DNA of the CDR3: TGTGCCAGCAGCAGGACTAGCGGGACCACCGGGGAGCTGTTTTTT. Translated, it gives CASSRTSGTTGELFF.

The gene calls are TRBV6-1 and TRBJ2-1, with D maybe TRBD2 (5 bases). Germline CDR1 reads MNHNS; CDR2 reads SASEGT. Trimming stripped 0 bases from V and 4 bases from J, with 10 bases between. The CDR3 loop spans 15 amino acids. CDR3 DNA: TGTGCCAGCAGTGAAGCGGGAGTTTTTTACAATGAGCAGTTCTTC. It codes for CASSEAGVFYNEQFF.

This sequence joins TRBV5-6 and TRBJ2-3; D remains ambiguous. This CDR3 region has 14 residues. The germline V and J ends were trimmed by 0 bases and 4 bases, with 9 bases remaining between them. CDR1 and CDR2 from the germline V gene are SGHDT and YYEEEE. This CDR3 reads CASSLGSSADTQYF. The CDR3 DNA reads as TGTGCCAGCAGCTTGGGTAGCAGCGCAGATACGCAGTATTTT.

This chain links TRBV5-1 with TRBJ2-7; 7 bases are a match to TRBD2. CDR1 and CDR2 (germline): SGHRS, YFSETQ. V lost 1 base, J lost 7 bases, and 8 bases stayed unmatched. The CDR3 consists of 14 residues. In DNA form, the CDR3 reads TGCGCCAGCAGCTTGAGTAGCGGGTTTAAGGAGCAGTACTTC. Its translation is CASSLSSGFKEQYF.

The chain carries TRBV9 and TRBJ2-1; TRBD2 matches at 12 bases. This CDR3 spans 14 amino acids. CDR1 and CDR2 from the germline V gene are SGDLS and YYNGEE. V lost 7 bases to trimming and J lost 3 bases; unmatched junction nucleotides: 2. The CDR3 DNA follows: TGTGCCAGCGGGACTAGCGGGTTCTACAATGAGCAGTTCTTC. It is translated as CASGTSGFYNEQFF.

The rearrangement joins TRBV7-2 to TRBJ1-2; 7 bases align to TRBD1. V shed 5 bases and J 8 bases; nucleotides not matched to a gene: 5. From germline, CDR1 is SGHTA and CDR2 FQGNSA. The CDR3 has 12 amino acids. This CDR3 is CASSRQGRGYTF. DNA for the CDR3: TGTGCCAGCAGCAGACAGGGAAGGGGCTACACCTTC. The whole variable domain, filled in from reference TRBV7-2 and TRBJ1-2, reads GAGVSQSPSNKVTEKGKDVELRCDPISGHTALYWYRQSLGQGLEFLIYFQGNSAPDKSGLPSDRFSAERTGGSVSTLTIQRTQQEDSAVYLCASSRQGRGYTFGSGTRLTVV.

The rearrangement joins TRBV28 to TRBJ2-3; D remains unclear. The CDR3 is 14 residues long. Germline V gene data show CDR1 as MDHEN and CDR2 as SYDVKM. V lost 8 bases and J lost 0, with 12 bases in between. DNA for the CDR3: TGTGCCAGCCGGCTTCCGGGTAGCACAGATACGCAGTATTTT. This codes for CASRLPGSTDTQYF. The entire variable domain, with the rest obtained from reference TRBV28 and TRBJ2-3, is as follows: DVKVTQSSRYLVKRTGEKVFLECVQDMDHENMFWYRQDPGLGLRLIYFSYDVKMKEKGDIPEGYSVSREKKERFSLILESASTNQTSMYLCASRLPGSTDTQYFGPGTRLTVL.

The chain is built from TRBV28 and TRBJ2-7; D is perhaps TRBD2 (5 bases). CDR1 is MDHEN, CDR2 SYDVKM, per germline. The CDR3 totals 14 residues. Trimming removed 2 bases at V and 0 bases at J, with 8 bases between. For the CDR3, the DNA is TGTGCCAGCAGTTTAGAGGGCTACTCCTACGAGCAGTACTTC. It specifies CASSLEGYSYEQYF.

CDR3: CASSPPAGSYNEQFF. For the CDR3, the DNA is TGTGCCAGCAGCCCCCCCGCCGGGTCCTACAATGAGCAGTTCTTC. The gene calls are TRBV9 and TRBJ2-1, with D unresolved. The CDR3 sequence is 15 residues long. The germline CDR1 and CDR2 sequences are SGDLS and YYNGEE. V lost 4 bases to trimming and J lost 1 base, with 12 bases between them.

The chain has TRBV2 and TRBJ2-3; perhaps TRBD2 as D (6 bases). The germline gives CDR1 SNHLY, CDR2 FYNNEI. V lost 5 bases to trimming and J lost 4 bases, with 16 bases between them. The CDR3 consists of 15 residues. The chain's CDR3 is CASSMSRQRADTQYF. As DNA, the CDR3 is TGTGCCAGCAGTATGTCTCGCCAGCGGGCAGATACGCAGTATTTT.

Regarding this clone: This same CDR3 is encoded by further DNA sequences in the sample. CDR3 region: CASSLGAGGTGELFF. CDR3 nucleotides: TGCGCCAGCAGCTTGGGAGCGGGAGGCACCGGGGAGCTGTTTTTT. This chain connects TRBV5-1 to TRBJ2-2, with 9 bases lining up with TRBD2. This CDR3 region has 15 residues. Losses at the gene ends were 0 bases for V and 4 bases for J; bases not matched to a gene: 1. CDR1 and CDR2 from the germline V gene are SGHRS and YFSETQ.

The chain links TRBV29-1 to TRBJ1-2; D is perhaps TRBD1 (6 bases). Germline V lookup: CDR1 SQVTM, CDR2 ANQGSEA. The CDR3 contains 13 residues. The germline V and J ends were trimmed by 3 bases and 1 base, with 9 bases remaining between them. The CDR3 is CSVESDSNYGYTF. The CDR3 DNA is TGCAGCGTTGAGTCGGACAGTAACTATGGCTACACCTTC.

The genes are TRBV6-2 or TRBV6-3 and TRBJ1-5, with 8 bases identical to TRBD1. Losses at the gene ends were 2 bases for V and 1 base for J; bases not matched to a gene: 7. CDR3 length equals 17 residues. Per the germline V gene, CDR1 is MNHEY and CDR2 is SVGEGT. For the CDR3, the DNA is TGTGCCAGCAGTTACCGGACAGGGAGTTACAGCAATCAGCCCCAGCATTTT. Its protein product is CASSYRTGSYSNQPQHF.

The rearrangement links TRBV5-4 to TRBJ2-1; 7 bases line up with TRBD2. Germline V gene lookup returns CDR1 SGHNT and CDR2 YYREEE (reference sequence). J lost 6 bases, V lost 4 bases, and 19 bases had no gene match. The CDR3 totals 18 residues. The CDR3 coding sequence is TGTGCCAGCAGCCCGCTAAAACTAGGCGGGAGTTTCGCCAATGAGCAGTTCTTC. This translates into CASSPLKLGGSFANEQFF.

This chain joins TRBV19 and TRBJ1-1; the D is unclear. Germline V gives CDR1 LNHDA, CDR2 SQIVND (reference sequence). The CDR3 contains 14 residues. Trimming removed 7 bases from V and 0 bases from J, with 12 bases in between. Here the CDR3 DNA reads TGTGCCAGTAAGGTACAGAGCATGAACACTGAAGCTTTCTTT. Amino acids: CASKVQSMNTEAFF. Variable domain in full (rest from reference TRBV19 and TRBJ1-1): DGGITQSPKYLFRKEGQNVTLSCEQNLNHDAMYWYRQDPGQGLRLIYYSQIVNDFQKGDIAEGYSVSREKKESFPLTVTSAQKNPTAFYLCASKVQSMNTEAFFGQGTRLTVV.

This chain uses TRBV28 with TRBJ1-5, with 8 bases identical to TRBD1. V was clipped by 3 bases and J by 4 bases; unmatched bases: 5. Germline V gives CDR1 MDHEN, CDR2 SYDVKM. This CDR3 is 15 amino acids long. In DNA, the CDR3 is TGTGCCAGCAGTTTGGACAGGGCAGGGAATCAGCCCCAGCATTTT. Translating it yields CASSLDRAGNQPQHF.